A selection of T cell receptor beta chains follows, all from one sample in a study of early T cells in non-severe SARS-CoV-2 infection. MiXCR, applied by TCRdb to the 5' RACE reads, yields one record per CDR3 protein. The table includes 50,000 to 60,000 distinct CDR3 sequences, about 8% detected once. Material: whole blood. The origin of the receptors is an adult who was a healthcare worker with PCR-confirmed SARS-CoV-2 infection or an uninfected control (not recorded which). CDR3s include the opening cysteine and the closing phenylalanine or tryptophan. A D gene is named only where the DNA matches it firmly. Size is omitted from some rows. Given values are once, few, many or a class for expanded clones.

V gene: TRBV12-3/TRBV12-4; J gene: TRBJ1-1; CDR3 length: 14; D gene: .; clone size: few; CDR3 DNA: TGTGCCAGCAGTTCTGGACAGAGGAACACTGAAGCTTTCTTT; CDR3 protein: CASSSGQRNTEAFF
V gene: TRBV28; J gene: TRBJ1-5; CDR3 length: 12; D gene: .; clone size: many; CDR3 DNA: TGTGCCAGCAGTTTAATTATGCAGCCCCAGCATTTT; CDR3 protein: CASSLIMQPQHF
V gene: TRBV11-2; J gene: TRBJ2-5; CDR3 length: 15; D gene: .; clone size: many; CDR3 DNA: TGTGCCAGCAGCCGTCCCACGGGCGGGAAAGAGACCCAGTACTTC; CDR3 protein: CASSRPTGGKETQYF
V gene: TRBV5-6; J gene: TRBJ2-1; CDR3 length: 15; D gene: TRBD2; clone size: few; CDR3 DNA: TGTGCCAGCAGCGCCTTCCTAGCGGGAGCTGATGAGCAGTTCTTC; CDR3 protein: CASSAFLAGADEQFF
V gene: TRBV24-1; J gene: TRBJ2-1; CDR3 length: 14; D gene: .; clone size: many; CDR3 DNA: TGTGCCACCAGTGACCCCGGTCTACACAATGAGCAGTTCTTC; CDR3 protein: CATSDPGLHNEQFF
V gene: TRBV28; J gene: TRBJ2-3; CDR3 length: 16; D gene: TRBD1; clone size: once; CDR3 DNA: TGTGCCAGCAGTTCCTTTCAGGGGGCAGGCACAGATACGCAGTATTTT; CDR3 protein: CASSSFQGAGTDTQYF
V gene: TRBV7-2; J gene: TRBJ2-2; CDR3 length: 14; D gene: TRBD1; clone size: few; CDR3 DNA: TGTGCCAGCAGCCTGGGACAGCTCACCGGGGAGCTGTTTTTT; CDR3 protein: CASSLGQLTGELFF
V gene: TRBV28; J gene: TRBJ2-7; CDR3 length: 13; D gene: .; clone size: .; CDR3 DNA: TGTGCCAGCAGTTTAACTGTGTCCCACGAGCAGTACTTC; CDR3 protein: CASSLTVSHEQYF
V gene: TRBV20-1; J gene: TRBJ2-1; CDR3 length: 13; D gene: TRBD2; clone size: many; CDR3 DNA: TGCAGTGCCCGGGTAGCGGGACATAATGAGCAGTTCTTC; CDR3 protein: CSARVAGHNEQFF
V gene: TRBV27; J gene: TRBJ2-3; CDR3 length: 15; D gene: TRBD2; clone size: .; CDR3 DNA: TGTGCCAGCAGTTTAGGGGCGGGAGGTACAGATACGCAGTATTTT; CDR3 protein: CASSLGAGGTDTQYF
V gene: TRBV28; J gene: TRBJ2-7; CDR3 length: 13; D gene: .; clone size: few; CDR3 DNA: TGTGCCAGCACCCCTCAGGCGTCCTACGAGCAGTACTTC; CDR3 protein: CASTPQASYEQYF
V gene: TRBV27; J gene: TRBJ1-5; CDR3 length: 15; D gene: TRBD1; clone size: few; CDR3 DNA: TGTGCCAGCTCCCGGGACAGCCTCCGGAATCAGCCCCAGCATTTT; CDR3 protein: CASSRDSLRNQPQHF
V gene: TRBV19; J gene: TRBJ2-2; CDR3 length: 13; D gene: .; clone size: few; CDR3 DNA: TGTGCCAGTAGTATAGGGACTACCCGGGAGCTGTTTTTT; CDR3 protein: CASSIGTTRELFF
V gene: TRBV5-1; J gene: TRBJ1-1; CDR3 length: 13; D gene: .; clone size: many; CDR3 DNA: TGCGCCAGCAGCTTGAAGGTTGATTCTGTGGCTTTCTTT; CDR3 protein: CASSLKVDSVAFF
V gene: TRBV3-1; J gene: TRBJ2-7; CDR3 length: 14; D gene: TRBD2; clone size: .; CDR3 DNA: TGTGCCAGCAGCTTAGGACTAGGTGACGACGAGCAGTACTTC; CDR3 protein: CASSLGLGDDEQYF
V gene: TRBV2; J gene: TRBJ1-5; CDR3 length: 16; D gene: .; clone size: many; CDR3 DNA: TGTGCCAGCGGGGTAGAAAGTGCTCTAAGCAATCAGCCCCAGCATTTT; CDR3 protein: CASGVESALSNQPQHF
V gene: TRBV28; J gene: TRBJ2-1; CDR3 length: 15; D gene: TRBD1; clone size: .; CDR3 DNA: TGTGCCAGCGCCCCCGGGACAGGGTTTTTGAATGAGCAGTTCTTC; CDR3 protein: CASAPGTGFLNEQFF
V gene: TRBV7-3; J gene: TRBJ2-1; CDR3 length: 13; D gene: .; clone size: many; CDR3 DNA: TGTGCCAGCAGCTCCTGGACTGGTAATGAGCAGTTCTTC; CDR3 protein: CASSSWTGNEQFF
V gene: TRBV6-5; J gene: TRBJ1-5; CDR3 length: 13; D gene: .; clone size: few; CDR3 DNA: TGTGCCAGCAGTTACACCGGGATAGGGCCCCAGCATTTT; CDR3 protein: CASSYTGIGPQHF
V gene: TRBV28; J gene: TRBJ1-1; CDR3 length: 15; D gene: .; clone size: few; CDR3 DNA: TGTGCCAGCAGAGTGGCGGGAGCCCTGAACACTGAAGCTTTCTTT; CDR3 protein: CASRVAGALNTEAFF